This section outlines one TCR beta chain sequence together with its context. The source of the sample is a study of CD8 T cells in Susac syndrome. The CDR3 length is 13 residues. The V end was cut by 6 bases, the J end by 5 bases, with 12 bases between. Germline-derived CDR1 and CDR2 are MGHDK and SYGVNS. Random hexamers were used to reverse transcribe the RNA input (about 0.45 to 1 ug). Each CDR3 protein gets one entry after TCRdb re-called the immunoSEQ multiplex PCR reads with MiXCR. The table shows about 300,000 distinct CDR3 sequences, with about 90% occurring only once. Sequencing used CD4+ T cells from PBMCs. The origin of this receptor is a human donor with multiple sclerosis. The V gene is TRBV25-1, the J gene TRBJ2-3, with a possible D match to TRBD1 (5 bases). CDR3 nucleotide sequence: TGTGCCAGCAGCAGGGCAGCGAGAGATACGCAGTATTTT. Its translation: CASSRAARDTQYF.